The T cell receptor (beta chain) under discussion was sequenced for a study of CD8 T cells in ankylosing spondylitis. TCRdb analysed the 5' RACE reads with MiXCR anew, one entry per CDR3 protein. Among about 450,000 distinct CDR3 sequences, more than 25% were seen once, and the ten largest hold roughly 1%. Germline V gene sequence: CDR1 SGHRS, CDR2 YFSETQ. The CDR3 covers 13 residues. The V end was cut by 4 bases, the J end by 5 bases, with 12 bases between. Study results and caveats: Ankylosing spondylitis blood appeared to be characterized by a TCR beta motif of 8 or 9 highly homologous variants. Earlier studies detected some motif variants in reactive arthritis synovial fluid and blood.

Comments on this clonotype: Antigen: not known.

The rearrangement uses TRBV5-1 and TRBJ2-5; possible D gene TRBD1, 6 bases. The material sequenced was blood, either unsorted or a sorted T cell fraction (not recorded which). This TCR was recovered from a male donor with ankylosing spondylitis. In DNA form, the CDR3 reads TGCGCCAGCAGCGCCTCAGGGGTGGAGACCCAGTACTTC. Amino acids: CASSASGVETQYF.